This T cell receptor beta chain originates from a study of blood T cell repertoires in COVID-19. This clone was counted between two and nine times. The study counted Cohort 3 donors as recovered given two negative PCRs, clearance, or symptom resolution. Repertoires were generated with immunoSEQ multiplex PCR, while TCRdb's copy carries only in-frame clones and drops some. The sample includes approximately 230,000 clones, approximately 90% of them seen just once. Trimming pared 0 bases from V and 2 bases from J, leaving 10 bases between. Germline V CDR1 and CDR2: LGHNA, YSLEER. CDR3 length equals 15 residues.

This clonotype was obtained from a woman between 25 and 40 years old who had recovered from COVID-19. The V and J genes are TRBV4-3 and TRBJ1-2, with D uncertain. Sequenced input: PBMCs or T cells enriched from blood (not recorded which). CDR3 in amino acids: CASSQDREVNYGYTF. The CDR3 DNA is TGCGCCAGCAGCCAAGACCGGGAAGTAAACTATGGCTACACCTTC.